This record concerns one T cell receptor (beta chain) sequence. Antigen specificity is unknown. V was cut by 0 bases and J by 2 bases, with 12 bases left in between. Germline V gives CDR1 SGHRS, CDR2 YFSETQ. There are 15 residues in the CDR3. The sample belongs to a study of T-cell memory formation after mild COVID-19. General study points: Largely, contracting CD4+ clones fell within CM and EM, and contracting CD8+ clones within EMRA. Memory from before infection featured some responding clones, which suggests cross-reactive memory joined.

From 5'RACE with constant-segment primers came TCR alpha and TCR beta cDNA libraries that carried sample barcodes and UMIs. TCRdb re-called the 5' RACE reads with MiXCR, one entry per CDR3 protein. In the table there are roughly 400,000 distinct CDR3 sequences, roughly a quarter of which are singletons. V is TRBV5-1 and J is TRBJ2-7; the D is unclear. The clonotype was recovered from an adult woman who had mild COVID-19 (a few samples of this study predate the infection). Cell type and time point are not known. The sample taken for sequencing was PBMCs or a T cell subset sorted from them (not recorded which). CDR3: CASSLGPQEPYEQYF. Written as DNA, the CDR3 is TGCGCCAGCAGCTTGGGCCCCCAGGAACCCTACGAGCAGTACTTC.